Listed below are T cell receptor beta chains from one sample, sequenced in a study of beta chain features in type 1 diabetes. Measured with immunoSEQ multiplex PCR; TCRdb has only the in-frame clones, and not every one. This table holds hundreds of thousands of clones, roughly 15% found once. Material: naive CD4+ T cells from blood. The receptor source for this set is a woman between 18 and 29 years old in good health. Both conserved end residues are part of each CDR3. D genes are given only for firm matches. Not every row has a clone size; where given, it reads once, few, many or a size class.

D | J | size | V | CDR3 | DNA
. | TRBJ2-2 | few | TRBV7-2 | CASSLVPRDLGELFF | TGTGCCAGCAGCTTAGTCCCACGGGACCTGGGGGAGCTGTTTTTT
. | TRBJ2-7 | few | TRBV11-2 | CASRRPQGHYEQYF | TGTGCCAGCAGACGACCTCAGGGTCACTACGAGCAGTACTTC
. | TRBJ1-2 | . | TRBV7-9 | CASSLRANYGYTF | TGTGCCAGCAGCTTAAGGGCTAACTATGGCTACACCTTC
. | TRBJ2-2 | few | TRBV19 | CASRSRTNTGELFF | TGTGCCAGTAGGAGTCGAACGAACACCGGGGAGCTGTTTTTT
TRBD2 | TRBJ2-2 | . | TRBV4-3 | CASSQRVLAGVNTGELFF | TGCGCCAGCAGCCAGAGAGTCCTAGCGGGAGTGAACACCGGGGAGCTGTTTTTT
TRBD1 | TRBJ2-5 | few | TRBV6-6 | CASRQGDVETQYF | TGTGCCAGCAGACAGGGGGATGTAGAGACCCAGTACTTC
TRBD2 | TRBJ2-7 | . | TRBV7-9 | CASSLVSTSGSGEQYF | TGTGCCAGCAGCTTAGTCTCTACTAGCGGGAGTGGGGAGCAGTACTTC
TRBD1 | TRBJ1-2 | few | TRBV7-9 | CASSLGQGRRDGYTF | TGTGCCAGCAGCTTAGGACAGGGTAGGCGTGATGGCTACACCTTC
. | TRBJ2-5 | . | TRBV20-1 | CSAREETQYF | TGCAGTGCTAGAGAGGAGACCCAGTACTTC
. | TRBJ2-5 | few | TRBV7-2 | CASAVIQETQYF | TGTGCCAGCGCGGTTATTCAAGAGACCCAGTACTTC
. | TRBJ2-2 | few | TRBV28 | CASSLDVANTGELFF | TGTGCCAGCAGCCTGGACGTCGCGAACACCGGGGAGCTGTTTTTT
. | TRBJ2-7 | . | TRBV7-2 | CASSPRTYEQYF | TGTGCCAGCAGCCCAAGAACCTACGAGCAGTACTTC
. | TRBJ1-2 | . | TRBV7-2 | CASSLARDGGYTF | TGTGCCAGCAGCTTAGCAAGGGACGGTGGCTACACCTTC
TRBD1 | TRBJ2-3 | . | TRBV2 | CGTGDNTDTQYF | TGTGGCACAGGGGACAACACAGATACGCAGTATTTT
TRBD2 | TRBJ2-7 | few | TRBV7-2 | CASSLVLADSYEQYF | TGTGCCAGCAGCTTAGTACTAGCGGACTCCTACGAGCAGTACTTC
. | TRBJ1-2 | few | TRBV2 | CASSATAGGYTF | TGTGCCAGCAGTGCCACCGCCGGGGGCTACACCTTC